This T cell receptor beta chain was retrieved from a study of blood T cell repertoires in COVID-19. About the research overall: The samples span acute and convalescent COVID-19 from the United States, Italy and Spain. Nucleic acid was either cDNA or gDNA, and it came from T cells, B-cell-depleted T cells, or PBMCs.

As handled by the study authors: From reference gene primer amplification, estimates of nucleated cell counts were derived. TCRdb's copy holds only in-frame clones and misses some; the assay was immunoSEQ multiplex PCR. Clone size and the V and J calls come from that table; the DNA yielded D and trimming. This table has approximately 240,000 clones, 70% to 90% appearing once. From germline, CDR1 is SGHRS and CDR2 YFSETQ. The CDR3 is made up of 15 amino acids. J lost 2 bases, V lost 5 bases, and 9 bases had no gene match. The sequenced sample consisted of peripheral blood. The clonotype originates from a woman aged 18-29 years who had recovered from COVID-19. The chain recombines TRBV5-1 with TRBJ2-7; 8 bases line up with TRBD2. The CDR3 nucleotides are TGCGCCAGCAGGTTACTAGCGGATTCCCCCTACGAGCAGTACTTC. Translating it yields CASRLLADSPYEQYF. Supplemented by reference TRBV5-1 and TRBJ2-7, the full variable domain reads KAGVTQTPRYLIKTRGQQVTLSCSPISGHRSVSWYQQTPGQGLQFLFEYFSETQRNKGNFPGRFSGRQFSNSRSEMNVSTLELGDSALYLCASRLLADSPYEQYFGPGTRLTVT.